These 2 T cell receptor beta chains share one sample of origin, sequenced in a study of T-cell memory formation after mild COVID-19. TCRdb passed the 5' RACE reads through MiXCR, listing each CDR3 protein once. Of about 270,000 distinct CDR3 sequences listed, 15% to 20% are singletons. Sequenced input: PBMCs or a T cell subset sorted from them (not recorded which). All receptors derive from a man aged 18-30 years who had mild COVID-19 (a few samples of this study predate the infection). Cell type and time point are not known.

This clonotype was recorded a few times. The J gene is TRBJ1-1, the V gene TRBV12-3 or TRBV12-4, with TRBD1 as a possible D gene (6 bases). The CDR3 is made up of 14 amino acids. The ends were cut back, 6 bases at V and 0 bases at J, with 11 bases in the middle. In DNA, the CDR3 is TGTGCCAGCAGCTCAGGGGTTATGAACACTGAAGCTTTCTTT. This sequence encodes CASSSGVMNTEAFF.

J is TRBJ2-3 and V is TRBV6-1; D might be TRBD2 (6 bases). Germline V gene data show CDR1 as MNHNS and CDR2 as SASEGT. V lost 6 bases to trimming and J lost 4 bases, with 14 bases between them. The CDR3 totals 14 residues. The DNA of the CDR3 is TGTGCCAGCAGAACCCGACCGGGGGCAGATACGCAGTATTTT. The encoded protein is CASRTRPGADTQYF.